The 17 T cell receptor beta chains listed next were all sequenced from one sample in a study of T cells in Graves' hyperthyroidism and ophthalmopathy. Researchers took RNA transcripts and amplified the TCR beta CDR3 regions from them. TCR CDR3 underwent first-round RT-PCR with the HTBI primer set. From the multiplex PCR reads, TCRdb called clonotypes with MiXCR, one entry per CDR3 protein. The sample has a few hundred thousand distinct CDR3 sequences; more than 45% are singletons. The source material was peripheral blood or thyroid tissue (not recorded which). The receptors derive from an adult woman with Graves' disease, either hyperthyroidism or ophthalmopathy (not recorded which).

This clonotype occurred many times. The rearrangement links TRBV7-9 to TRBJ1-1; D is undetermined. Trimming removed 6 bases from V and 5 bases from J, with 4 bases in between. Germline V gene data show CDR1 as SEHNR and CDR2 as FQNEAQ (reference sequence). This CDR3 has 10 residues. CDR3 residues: CASSITEAFF. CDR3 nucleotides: TGTGCCAGCAGTATTACTGAAGCTTTCTTT. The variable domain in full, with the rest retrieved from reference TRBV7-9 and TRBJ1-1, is DTGVSQNPRHKITKRGQNVTFRCDPISEHNRLYWYRQTLGQGPEFLTYFQNEAQLEKSRLLSDRFSAERPKGSFSTLEIQRTEQGDSAMYLCASSITEAFFGQGTRLTVV.

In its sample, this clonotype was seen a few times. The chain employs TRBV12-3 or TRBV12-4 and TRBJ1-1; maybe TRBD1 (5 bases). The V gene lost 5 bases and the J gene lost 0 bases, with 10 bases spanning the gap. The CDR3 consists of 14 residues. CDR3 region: CASSHTRVNTEAFF. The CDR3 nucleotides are TGTGCCAGCAGTCATACCAGGGTGAACACTGAAGCTTTCTTT.

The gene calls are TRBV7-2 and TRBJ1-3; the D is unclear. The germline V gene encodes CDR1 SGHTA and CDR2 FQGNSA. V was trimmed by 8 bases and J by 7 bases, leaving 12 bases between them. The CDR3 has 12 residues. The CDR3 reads CASGIGVNTIYF. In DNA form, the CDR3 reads TGTGCCAGCGGGATTGGGGTGAACACCATATATTTT.

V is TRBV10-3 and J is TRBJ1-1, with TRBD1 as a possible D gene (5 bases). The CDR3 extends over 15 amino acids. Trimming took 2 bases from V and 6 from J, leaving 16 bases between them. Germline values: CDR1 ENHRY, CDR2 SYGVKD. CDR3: CAISERTGGMAEAFF. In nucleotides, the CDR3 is TGTGCCATCAGTGAGAGGACGGGGGGTATGGCTGAAGCTTTCTTT.

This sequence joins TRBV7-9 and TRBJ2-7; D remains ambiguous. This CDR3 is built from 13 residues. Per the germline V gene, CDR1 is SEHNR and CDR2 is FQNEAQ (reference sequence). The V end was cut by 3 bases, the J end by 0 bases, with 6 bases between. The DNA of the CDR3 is TGTGCCAGCAGCTTTACTCCCTCCTACGAGCAGTACTTC. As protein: CASSFTPSYEQYF.

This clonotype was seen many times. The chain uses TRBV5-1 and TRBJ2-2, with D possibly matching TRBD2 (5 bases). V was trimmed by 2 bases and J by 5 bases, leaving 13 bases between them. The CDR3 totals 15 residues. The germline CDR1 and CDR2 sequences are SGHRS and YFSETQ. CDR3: CASSFAGLGTGELFF. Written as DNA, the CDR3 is TGCGCCAGCAGCTTCGCGGGCCTGGGTACCGGGGAGCTGTTTTTT.

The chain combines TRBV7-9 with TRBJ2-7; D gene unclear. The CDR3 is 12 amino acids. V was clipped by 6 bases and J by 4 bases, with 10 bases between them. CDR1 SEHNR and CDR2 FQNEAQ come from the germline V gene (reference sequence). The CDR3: CASSGHRYEQYF. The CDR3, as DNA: TGTGCCAGCAGTGGGCACAGATACGAGCAGTACTTC.

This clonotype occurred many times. The CDR3: CASSFHRGKSEKLFF. The CDR3 DNA sequence: TGTGCCAGCAGTTTCCACAGGGGAAAGAGTGAAAAACTGTTTTTT. The genes are TRBV12-3 or TRBV12-4 and TRBJ1-4; 7 bases align to TRBD1. Trimming removed 3 bases from V and 7 bases from J; junction bases left unmatched: 8. The CDR3 loop spans 15 amino acids.

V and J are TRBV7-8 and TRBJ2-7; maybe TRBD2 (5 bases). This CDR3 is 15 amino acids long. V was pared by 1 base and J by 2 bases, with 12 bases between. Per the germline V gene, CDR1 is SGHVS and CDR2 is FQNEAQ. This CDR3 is CASSLVPSTTYEQYF. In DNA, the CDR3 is TGTGCCAGCAGCTTAGTCCCTAGCACAACCTACGAGCAGTACTTC. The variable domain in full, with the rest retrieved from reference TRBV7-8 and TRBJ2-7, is GAGVSQSPRYKVAKRGQDVALRCDPISGHVSLFWYQQALGQGPEFLTYFQNEAQLDKSGLPSDRFFAERPEGSVSTLKIQRTQQEDSAVYLCASSLVPSTTYEQYFGPGTRLTVT.

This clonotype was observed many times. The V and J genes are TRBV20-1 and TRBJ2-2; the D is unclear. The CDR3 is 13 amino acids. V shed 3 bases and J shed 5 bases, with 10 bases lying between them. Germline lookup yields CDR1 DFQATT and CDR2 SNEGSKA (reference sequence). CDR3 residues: CSASGRRTGELFF. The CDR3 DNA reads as TGCAGTGCTAGTGGGCGACGTACCGGGGAGCTGTTTTTT.

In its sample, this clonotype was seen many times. The CDR3 loop reads CASSASPSPGTEAFF. CDR3 in DNA: TGTGCCAGCAGCGCCAGTCCCTCCCCGGGTACTGAAGCTTTCTTT. The chain joins TRBV9 to TRBJ1-1; D remains unclear. Germline CDR1 reads SGDLS; CDR2 reads YYNGEE. This CDR3 is 15 amino acids long. The V end lost 3 bases, the J end lost 5 bases, and 17 bases lay between the germline ends.

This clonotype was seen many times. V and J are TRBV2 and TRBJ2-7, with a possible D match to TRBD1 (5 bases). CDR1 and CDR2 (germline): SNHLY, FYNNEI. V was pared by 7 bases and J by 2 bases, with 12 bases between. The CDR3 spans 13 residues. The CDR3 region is CASKDTGPYEQYF. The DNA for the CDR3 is TGTGCCAGCAAGGACACCGGGCCCTACGAGCAGTACTTC.

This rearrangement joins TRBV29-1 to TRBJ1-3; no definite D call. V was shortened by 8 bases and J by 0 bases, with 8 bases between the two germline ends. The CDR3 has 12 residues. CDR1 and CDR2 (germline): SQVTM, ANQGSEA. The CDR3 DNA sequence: TGCAGCTTCGGGAGCTCTGGAAACACCATATATTTT. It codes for CSFGSSGNTIYF.

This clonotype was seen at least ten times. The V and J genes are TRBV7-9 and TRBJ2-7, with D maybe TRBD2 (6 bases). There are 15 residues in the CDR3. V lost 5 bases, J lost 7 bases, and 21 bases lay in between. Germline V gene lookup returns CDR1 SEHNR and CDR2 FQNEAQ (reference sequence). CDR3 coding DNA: TGTGCCAGCAGCCCCCCCACTGCGGGAAAGGGGGAGCAGTACTTC. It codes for CASSPPTAGKGEQYF.

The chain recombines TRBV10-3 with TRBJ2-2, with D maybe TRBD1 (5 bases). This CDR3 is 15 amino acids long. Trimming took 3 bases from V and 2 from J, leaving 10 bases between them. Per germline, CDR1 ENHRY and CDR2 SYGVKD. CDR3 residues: CAISDRRTNTGELFF. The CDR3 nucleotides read TGTGCCATCAGTGATCGCAGGACAAACACCGGGGAGCTGTTTTTT.

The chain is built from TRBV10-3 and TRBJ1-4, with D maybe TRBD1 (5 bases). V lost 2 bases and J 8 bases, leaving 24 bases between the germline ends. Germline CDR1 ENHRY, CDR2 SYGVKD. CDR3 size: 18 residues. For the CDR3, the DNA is TGTGCCATCAGTGAGGGGATTGGGGACTCAGGAACGCACGAAAAACTGTTTTTT. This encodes CAISEGIGDSGTHEKLFF.

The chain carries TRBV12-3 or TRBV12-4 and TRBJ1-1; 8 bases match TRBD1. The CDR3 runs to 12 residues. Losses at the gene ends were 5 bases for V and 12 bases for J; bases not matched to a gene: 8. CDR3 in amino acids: CASSLPGGVTFF. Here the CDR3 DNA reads TGTGCCAGCAGTCTACCAGGGGGCGTGACTTTCTTT.